This T cell receptor (beta chain) was observed in a study of T cells after yellow fever vaccination. The V end was cut by 4 bases, the J end by 8 bases, with 17 bases between. Per the germline V gene, CDR1 is MGHRA and CDR2 is YSYEKL. CDR3 length: 15 residues. The study's findings and limits: Reappearance after the booster was seen for most primary-vaccination clones, at 95% to 97% CD4 and 75% to 90% CD8.

TCRdb analysed the 5' RACE reads with MiXCR anew, one entry per CDR3 protein. The sample consists of 400,000 or so distinct CDR3 sequences, 11% of them appearing once. This clonotype has a handful of counts. Its target is unknown. The rearrangement uses TRBV4-1 and TRBJ1-4; the D is unclear. The sequenced sample was PBMCs, obtained on the day of the first yellow fever vaccination. The TCR comes from a man younger than 30 who received the YFV17D yellow fever vaccine. This CDR3 reads CASSRPQQTGEKLFF. The CDR3, as DNA: TGCGCCAGCAGCCGCCCACAACAAACGGGAGAAAAACTGTTTTTT.